The next 21 T cell receptor beta chains were all read from a single sample in a study of CD8 T cells in ankylosing spondylitis. Each CDR3 protein gets one entry after TCRdb re-called the 5' RACE reads with MiXCR. The sample contains under 250,000 distinct CDR3 sequences, roughly 32% of which appear only once. The sample was blood, either unsorted or a sorted T cell fraction (not recorded which). The receptor source for this set is a male donor with ankylosing spondylitis or in good health (not recorded which).

This clonotype showed up just once. The chain combines TRBV7-9 with TRBJ2-7; 7 positions agree with TRBD2. V was pared by 1 base and J by 7 bases, with 7 bases of the junction left unmatched. Germline-derived CDR1 and CDR2 are SEHNR and FQNEAQ (reference sequence). The CDR3 loop spans 14 amino acids. CDR3: CASSLGTSGGEQYF. Written as DNA, the CDR3 is TGTGCCAGCAGCTTAGGAACCTCGGGGGGAGAGCAGTACTTC.

This clonotype came up a few times. V is TRBV5-5 and J is TRBJ1-2; perhaps TRBD1 as D (6 bases). The ends were cut back, 4 bases at V and 7 bases at J, with 17 bases in the middle. CDR1 and CDR2 from the germline V gene are SGHKS and YYEKEE (reference sequence). The CDR3 has 14 amino acids. In DNA form, the CDR3 reads TGTGCCAGCAGCCAGGACAGTTACACTTCTGGCTACACCTTC. Amino acids: CASSQDSYTSGYTF.

This clonotype was counted a few times. The chain has TRBV29-1 and TRBJ2-3; tentative D call: TRBD2 (5 bases). Trimming stripped 4 bases from V and 4 bases from J, with 21 bases between. The CDR3 sequence is 16 residues long. Germline CDR1 and CDR2: SQVTM and ANQGSEA. CDR3 nucleotide sequence: TGCAGCGTTGTAAATGGGTTAGAGGGAGTCGCAGATACGCAGTATTTT. This sequence encodes CSVVNGLEGVADTQYF.

A few counts support this clonotype. V usage is TRBV30 and J usage is TRBJ2-5; D not certain. CDR3 length equals 12 residues. Trimming removed 3 bases from V and 3 bases from J, with 8 bases in between. In germline, CDR1 is GTSNPN, CDR2 SVGIG (reference sequence). CDR3 sequence: CAWRILKETQYF. Written as DNA, the CDR3 is TGTGCCTGGAGGATCTTGAAAGAGACCCAGTACTTC.

The V gene is TRBV2, the J gene TRBJ2-5; D uncertain. Between the trimmed V and J ends, which lost 8 bases and 0 bases, there was a span of 7 bases. The CDR3 sequence is 12 residues long. Per the germline V gene, CDR1 is SNHLY and CDR2 is FYNNEI. The CDR3 region is CASGLYQETQYF. CDR3 DNA: TGTGCCAGCGGGCTTTACCAAGAGACCCAGTACTTC. The whole variable domain, filled in from reference TRBV2 and TRBJ2-5, reads EPEVTQTPSHQVTQMGQEVILRCVPISNHLYFYWYRQILGQKVEFLVSFYNNEISEKSEIFDDQFSVERPDGSNFTLKIRSTKLEDSAMYFCASGLYQETQYFGPGTRLLVL.

The gene calls are TRBV6-2 or TRBV6-3 and TRBJ2-7; possible D gene TRBD1, 5 bases. With 6 bases removed from V and 2 bases from J, the gap between germline ends came to 11 bases. Per germline, CDR1 MNHEY and CDR2 SVGEGT. CDR3 length: 13 amino acids. Here the CDR3 DNA reads TGTGCCAGCAGCCGTGACAGCGCCTACGAGCAGTACTTC. It encodes CASSRDSAYEQYF.

The chain uses TRBV9 and TRBJ2-7; maybe TRBD1 (6 bases). The CDR3 sequence is 13 residues long. The ends were cut back, 4 bases at V and 13 bases at J, with 21 bases in the middle. The germline V gene has CDR1 SGDLS and CDR2 YYNGEE. The DNA for the CDR3 is TGTGCCAGCAGCCAGACCCTGGGAGACAGGATATACTTC. Amino acid sequence: CASSQTLGDRIYF.

The chain links TRBV20-1 to TRBJ1-2, with TRBD1 identical over 7 bases. The CDR3 is made up of 13 amino acids. J was trimmed by 5 bases and V by 5 bases; bases with no gene match: 8. Germline CDR1 DFQATT, CDR2 SNEGSKA (reference sequence). CDR3 protein: CSAPTGIGYGYTF. The CDR3 DNA reads as TGCAGTGCTCCGACAGGGATAGGGTATGGCTACACCTTC.

The chain links TRBV9 to TRBJ2-1, with TRBD2 matching 7 bases. Trimming at V came to 0 bases and at J to 10 bases, leaving 7 bases not matched to a gene. The CDR3 is 14 amino acids. Per germline, CDR1 SGDLS and CDR2 YYNGEE. The CDR3 DNA reads TGTGCCAGCAGCGTAGAGGAGCGGGGAGGAGAGCAGTTCTTC. Translation: CASSVEERGGEQFF.

With regard to this clonotype: The germline gene is not matched at one end of the junction; a read error may be the cause. The chain recombines TRBV10-1 with TRBJ2-2, with D possibly TRBD2 on 5 matching bases. Germline CDR1 is WNHNN and CDR2 is SYGVQD (reference sequence). The CDR3 has 15 amino acids. This CDR3 reads CASSERQPPTGVLFF. The CDR3 DNA sequence: TGCGCCAGCAGTGAGAGGCAGCCCCCGACCGGGGTGCTGTTTTTT.

The chain is built from TRBV5-6 and TRBJ2-5, with D possibly being TRBD1 (5 bases). V lost 1 base and J 5 bases, leaving 9 bases between the germline ends. This CDR3 comprises 13 residues. The V gene's germline CDR1 is SGHDT and CDR2 YYEEEE. CDR3 region: CASSLRGTETQYF. The CDR3 coding sequence is TGTGCCAGCAGCTTGAGGGGTACGGAGACCCAGTACTTC. The entire variable domain, with the rest obtained from reference TRBV5-6 and TRBJ2-5, is as follows: DAGVTQSPTHLIKTRGQQVTLRCSPKSGHDTVSWYQQALGQGPQFIFQYYEEEERQRGNFPDRFSGHQFPNYSSELNVNALLLGDSALYLCASSLRGTETQYFGPGTRLLVL.

This clonotype has only one observation. The chain has TRBV11-2 and TRBJ2-7; D unresolved. Trimming removed 6 bases at V and 2 bases at J, with 20 bases between. Germline V gene lookup returns CDR1 SGHAT and CDR2 FQNNGV. This CDR3 region has 16 residues. CDR3: CASSPPPGLSPYEQYF. CDR3 coding DNA: TGTGCCAGCAGTCCTCCGCCTGGCTTGTCGCCCTACGAGCAGTACTTC.

The chain uses TRBV15 and TRBJ1-5; 7 bases are a match to TRBD1. After removal of 2 bases from V and 4 bases from J, the junction contained 5 bases not matched to a gene. The CDR3 is 15 residues long. Looked up from germline, CDR1 is LNHNV and CDR2 is YYDKDF (reference sequence). CDR3 in DNA: TGTGCCACCAGCAGAATTCGGGACAGTAATCAGCCCCAGCATTTT. It specifies CATSRIRDSNQPQHF.

The V call is TRBV6-5, the J call TRBJ2-1; D not resolved. Between the trimmed V and J ends, which lost 0 bases and 4 bases, there was a span of 10 bases. This CDR3 spans 15 amino acids. From germline, CDR1 is MNHEY and CDR2 SVGAGI. In DNA form, the CDR3 reads TGTGCCAGCAGTTACTCCTCCACCCGATACAATGAGCAGTTCTTC. Residues: CASSYSSTRYNEQFF.

In its sample, this clonotype was seen once. This chain joins TRBV12-3 or TRBV12-4 and TRBJ1-3; D is unresolved. This CDR3 is 15 amino acids long. The V end lost 3 bases, the J end lost 4 bases, and 13 bases lay between the germline ends. The CDR3 protein is CASSFLRELGNTIYF. CDR3 DNA sequence: TGTGCCAGCAGTTTTCTCCGGGAGCTCGGAAACACCATATATTTT.

The chain is built from TRBV12-3 or TRBV12-4 and TRBJ2-3, with 9 positions matching TRBD2. The CDR3 spans 16 residues. J lost 1 base, V lost 2 bases, and 4 bases had no gene match. The chain's CDR3 is CASSLRLAEGTDTQYF. The CDR3 DNA follows: TGTGCCAGCAGTTTAAGACTAGCGGAAGGCACAGATACGCAGTATTTT.

The chain carries TRBV9 and TRBJ1-4, with D unclear. Per germline, CDR1 SGDLS and CDR2 YYNGEE. The V and J ends lost 1 base and 0 bases respectively, with 7 bases between them. The CDR3 extends over 15 amino acids. The DNA for the CDR3 is TGTGCCAGCAGCGTATCCGGAACAACTAATGAAAAACTGTTTTTT. It is translated as CASSVSGTTNEKLFF.

This chain joins TRBV7-8 and TRBJ2-7; 9 nucleotides match TRBD1. The CDR3 totals 17 residues. The J segment lost 5 bases and the V segment lost 1 base, leaving 12 bases of the junction unmatched. CDR1 is SGHVS, CDR2 FQNEAQ, per germline. CDR3: CASSLGTGTGSLDEQYF. Here the CDR3 DNA reads TGTGCCAGCAGCTTAGGGACCGGGACAGGGTCCCTTGACGAGCAGTACTTC. Filled out from reference TRBV7-8 and TRBJ2-7, the complete variable domain reads GAGVSQSPRYKVAKRGQDVALRCDPISGHVSLFWYQQALGQGPEFLTYFQNEAQLDKSGLPSDRFFAERPEGSVSTLKIQRTQQEDSAVYLCASSLGTGTGSLDEQYFGPGTRLTVT.

This rearrangement joins TRBV5-6 to TRBJ2-7, with D perhaps matching TRBD1 or TRBD2 (6 bases each). The CDR3 consists of 14 residues. Trimming cost V 6 bases and J 4 bases, with 17 bases left between them. In germline, CDR1 is SGHDT, CDR2 YYEEEE. The CDR3 is CASTFGGGNYEQYF. CDR3 coding DNA: TGTGCCAGCACCTTTGGAGGGGGGAATTACGAGCAGTACTTC.

Only a few counts were recorded for this clonotype. The genes are TRBV12-3 or TRBV12-4 and TRBJ2-3, with D possibly being TRBD1 (6 bases). The V end lost 7 bases, the J end lost 0 bases, and 11 bases lay between the germline ends. The CDR3 extends over 14 amino acids. For the CDR3, the DNA is TGTGCCAGCAACTTGGGGGCTAGCACAGATACGCAGTATTTT. Encoded protein: CASNLGASTDTQYF.

The chain joins TRBV28 to TRBJ2-1; TRBD1 matches 7 bases. Trimming removed 5 bases from V and 8 bases from J; junction bases left unmatched: 12. Germline CDR1 reads MDHEN; CDR2 reads SYDVKM. This CDR3 spans 15 amino acids. In DNA form, the CDR3 reads TGTGCCAGCAGTCGTACAGGGGAGAATCGGGATGAGCAGTTCTTC. Amino acids: CASSRTGENRDEQFF. The variable domain in full, completed from reference TRBV28 and TRBJ2-1, reads DVKVTQSSRYLVKRTGEKVFLECVQDMDHENMFWYRQDPGLGLRLIYFSYDVKMKEKGDIPEGYSVSREKKERFSLILESASTNQTSMYLCASSRTGENRDEQFFGPGTRLTVL.